Each of the 28 T cell receptor beta chains below was sequenced from the same sample in a study of shared clonotypes between healthy human individuals. Clones were read by immunoSEQ multiplex PCR, and TCRdb kept only the in-frame ones, dropping some. The repertoire holds fewer than 1 million clones, with 95% to 97% as singletons. Naive CD8 cells were CD45RO-negative, positively selected for CCR7, excluding terminally differentiated effector memory CD45RA+ cells. Sequenced: naive CD8+ T cells sorted from blood. These receptors were obtained from a man aged 25 to 40 in good health.

The rearrangement joins TRBV13 to TRBJ2-7; 10 bases are shared with TRBD1. CDR1 is PRHDT, CDR2 FYEKMQ, per germline (reference sequence). CDR3 size: 15 residues. J lost 3 bases, V lost 2 bases, and 4 bases had no gene match. The CDR3 here is CASSLLGTGDYEQYF. The DNA of the CDR3 is TGTGCCAGCAGCTTACTGGGGACAGGGGACTACGAGCAGTACTTC.

This chain uses TRBV15 with TRBJ2-3, with 10 bases identical to TRBD2. V gave up 0 bases and J gave up 6 bases; unmatched junction bases: 12. This CDR3 contains 18 residues. Germline CDR1 reads LNHNV; CDR2 reads YYDKDF (reference sequence). In DNA form, the CDR3 reads TGTGCCACCAGCAGAGATGCTAGTCTAGCGGGAGTAGAGGATACGCAGTATTTT. Its protein product is CATSRDASLAGVEDTQYF.

The gene calls are TRBV12-5 and TRBJ2-7; unclear D gene. CDR1 and CDR2 (germline): LGHNT, FRNRAP. The CDR3 is 12 amino acids. Trimming took off 6 bases at V and 3 bases at J, with 9 bases between the two ends. Here the CDR3 reads CASGFSYYEQYF. The CDR3 DNA reads TGTGCTAGTGGCTTCAGCTACTACGAGCAGTACTTC. The entire variable domain, with the rest obtained from reference TRBV12-5 and TRBJ2-7, is as follows: DARVTQTPRHKVTEMGQEVTMRCQPILGHNTVFWYRQTMMQGLELLAYFRNRAPLDDSGMPKDRFSAEMPDATLATLKIQPSEPRDSAVYFCASGFSYYEQYFGPGTRLTVT.

This chain connects TRBV20-1 to TRBJ2-1; D not certain. The CDR3 has 11 residues. Trimming shortened V by 1 base and J by 10 bases, and 8 bases separated the two germline ends. Germline loops: CDR1 DFQATT, CDR2 SNEGSKA (reference sequence). CDR3 sequence (DNA): TGCAGTGCTAGAGGTTTGGCAGAGCAGTTCTTC. This sequence encodes CSARGLAEQFF.

This clone was observed a few times. CDR3 coding DNA: TGTGCCAGCCAAGCGGGAGGTACCACCGGGGAGCTGTTTTTT. Protein: CASQAGGTTGELFF. The chain is built from TRBV9 and TRBJ2-2; 9 nucleotides align to TRBD2. CDR1 and CDR2 from the germline V gene are SGDLS and YYNGEE. V lost 7 bases, J lost 4 bases, and 5 bases stayed unmatched. The CDR3 is 14 residues long.

V usage is TRBV11-3 and J usage is TRBJ2-2; D unresolved. Germline CDR1 is SGHNT and CDR2 is YENEEA. The CDR3 covers 12 residues. Trimming stripped 11 bases from V and 6 bases from J, with 13 bases between. The CDR3 sequence: CAAPFGPGELFF. The DNA for the CDR3 is TGTGCCGCCCCCTTTGGCCCCGGGGAGCTGTTTTTT. Full variable domain (outside the CDR3, taken from reference TRBV11-3 and TRBJ2-2): EAGVVQSPRYKIIEKKQPVAFWCNPISGHNTLYWYLQNLGQGPELLIRYENEEAVDDSQLPKDRFSAERLKGVDSTLKIQPAELGDSAVYLCAAPFGPGELFFGEGSRLTVL.

The CDR3 reads CASSTTDEQFF. DNA for the CDR3: TGTGCCAGCAGCACCACCGATGAGCAGTTCTTC. The chain combines TRBV9 with TRBJ2-1; D ambiguous. This CDR3 has 11 amino acids. Trimming shortened V by 4 bases and J by 8 bases, and 7 bases separated the two germline ends. The germline V gene encodes CDR1 SGDLS and CDR2 YYNGEE.

This rearrangement joins TRBV29-1 to TRBJ1-1, with 12 bases matching TRBD1. CDR1 and CDR2 (germline): SQVTM, ANQGSEA. V trimming: 2 bases; J trimming: 14 bases; junction bases outside the gene matches: 9. The CDR3 length is 13 residues. The CDR3 DNA sequence: TGCAGCGTTGAATACGGGGACAGGGGGCTCCCATTCTTT. It encodes CSVEYGDRGLPFF.

This clone was seen once. This chain uses TRBV7-6 with TRBJ2-1, with 13 bases fitting TRBD2. This CDR3 spans 18 amino acids. With V trimmed by 3 bases and J by 2 bases, 7 bases remained unmatched. CDR1 and CDR2 (germline): SGHVS, FNYEAQ. The DNA for the CDR3 is TGTGCCAGCAGCTTGGGAACTAGCGGGAGGGCCGCCTACAATGAGCAGTTCTTC. The encoded protein is CASSLGTSGRAAYNEQFF.

The rearrangement uses TRBV11-2 and TRBJ2-5; 10 bases align to TRBD2. Germline V gene lookup returns CDR1 SGHAT and CDR2 FQNNGV. Germline trimming cut 4 bases from V and 2 bases from J; bases unmatched to any gene: 1. The CDR3 is 14 residues long. The CDR3 protein is CASSSLAGQETQYF. The CDR3 nucleotides are TGTGCCAGCAGCTCACTAGCGGGGCAAGAGACCCAGTACTTC.

V and J are TRBV10-3 and TRBJ1-4; no reliable D call. The length of the CDR3 is 15 residues. V lost 5 bases and J 8 bases, leaving 18 bases between the germline ends. The germline V gene has CDR1 ENHRY and CDR2 SYGVKD. The chain's CDR3 is CAISPRQSSREKLFF. The CDR3 bases are TGTGCCATCAGTCCGCGTCAGAGTTCCCGGGAAAAACTGTTTTTT.

The V gene is TRBV27, the J gene TRBJ2-7; 11 nucleotides agree with TRBD1. Trimming removed 9 bases from V and 2 bases from J; junction bases left unmatched: 3. Germline CDR1 and CDR2: MNHEY and SMNVEV (reference sequence). The CDR3 totals 13 residues. Written as DNA, the CDR3 is TGTGCCAGTGGGACAGGGGGTCCCTACGAGCAGTACTTC. It yields the protein CASGTGGPYEQYF.

The chain carries TRBV6-5 and TRBJ2-4; D possibly matches TRBD1 or TRBD2 (5 bases each). Trimming shortened V by 2 bases and J by 2 bases, and 7 bases separated the two germline ends. CDR3 length equals 14 residues. Germline assignment: CDR1 MNHEY and CDR2 SVGAGI. The CDR3 sequence is CASSYGTSKNIQYF. DNA for the CDR3: TGTGCCAGCAGTTACGGGACCTCCAAAAACATTCAGTACTTC.

J is TRBJ2-1 and V is TRBV30; D is unresolved. This CDR3 is built from 15 residues. Germline V gene lookup returns CDR1 GTSNPN and CDR2 SVGIG (reference sequence). V lost 0 bases, J lost 6 bases, and 15 bases lay in between. This chain's CDR3 is CAWSVQVGRRNEQFF. The CDR3 DNA follows: TGTGCCTGGAGTGTACAAGTGGGCCGCCGCAATGAGCAGTTCTTC.

The V call is TRBV27, the J call TRBJ2-1, with a weak D call TRBD2 (5 bases). Trimming left V 5 bases short and J 5 bases short, with 22 bases between. Germline values: CDR1 MNHEY, CDR2 SMNVEV (reference sequence). The CDR3 length is 17 residues. CDR3 loop: CASSPGLGLGFDNEQFF. CDR3 nucleotide sequence: TGTGCCAGCAGTCCAGGACTCGGGTTGGGTTTCGACAATGAGCAGTTCTTC.

The J gene is TRBJ2-1, the V gene TRBV2, with 8 bases that match TRBD1. The germline V gene has CDR1 SNHLY and CDR2 FYNNEI. Unmatched junction bases numbered 7, after V lost 5 bases and J lost 10 bases. This CDR3 region has 13 residues. CDR3: CASSSAGGEEQFF. In DNA, the CDR3 is TGTGCCAGCAGTTCTGCAGGGGGCGAGGAGCAGTTCTTC.

The chain is built from TRBV2 and TRBJ2-5; D is possibly TRBD2 (7 bases). Trimming removed 7 bases at V and 5 bases at J, with 11 bases between. Germline assignment: CDR1 SNHLY and CDR2 FYNNEI. This CDR3 spans 12 amino acids. CDR3 amino acids: CASIGGPETQYF. The DNA of the CDR3 is TGTGCCAGCATCGGGGGGCCCGAGACCCAGTACTTC. The whole variable domain, remainder taken from reference TRBV2 and TRBJ2-5, is EPEVTQTPSHQVTQMGQEVILRCVPISNHLYFYWYRQILGQKVEFLVSFYNNEISEKSEIFDDQFSVERPDGSNFTLKIRSTKLEDSAMYFCASIGGPETQYFGPGTRLLVL.

The chain is built from TRBV27 and TRBJ2-1, with a weak D call TRBD2 (5 bases). There are 17 residues in the CDR3. The germline V and J ends were trimmed by 5 bases and 2 bases, with 19 bases remaining between them. Germline values: CDR1 MNHEY, CDR2 SMNVEV (reference sequence). The CDR3 nucleotides are TGTGCCAGCAGTCAAAACCGGGCGGGTAACCCCTACAATGAGCAGTTCTTC. Translation gives CASSQNRAGNPYNEQFF.

V usage is TRBV9 and J usage is TRBJ2-7, with D possibly matching TRBD1 (6 bases). Germline CDR1 and CDR2: SGDLS and YYNGEE. V was pared by 4 bases and J by 3 bases, with 14 bases between. This CDR3 region has 14 residues. The CDR3: CASSPRTENYEQYF. CDR3 nucleotides: TGTGCCAGCAGCCCCAGGACAGAAAACTACGAGCAGTACTTC.

The chain has TRBV28 and TRBJ1-5, with D possibly TRBD1 on 5 matching bases. V gave up 5 bases and J gave up 3 bases, with 11 bases separating them. Looked up from germline, CDR1 is MDHEN and CDR2 is SYDVKM. The CDR3 has 14 residues. The CDR3: CASSTTGLNQPQHF. DNA for the CDR3: TGTGCCAGCAGTACCACAGGTCTCAATCAGCCCCAGCATTTT. Variable domain in full (rest from reference TRBV28 and TRBJ1-5): DVKVTQSSRYLVKRTGEKVFLECVQDMDHENMFWYRQDPGLGLRLIYFSYDVKMKEKGDIPEGYSVSREKKERFSLILESASTNQTSMYLCASSTTGLNQPQHFGDGTRLSIL.

V usage is TRBV27 and J usage is TRBJ2-7, with TRBD2 as a possible D gene (6 bases). The V gene's germline CDR1 is MNHEY and CDR2 SMNVEV (reference sequence). The CDR3 contains 14 residues. Trimming left V 6 bases short and J 2 bases short, with 14 bases between. The CDR3 nucleotides read TGTGCCAGCAGCATGACTGGAGGGCCCTACGAGCAGTACTTC. Its protein is CASSMTGGPYEQYF.

The CDR3: CSPRRGDGNEQFF. Here the CDR3 DNA reads TGCAGCCCACGGAGGGGGGACGGGAATGAGCAGTTCTTC. The V call is TRBV29-1, the J call TRBJ2-1; perhaps D is TRBD1 or TRBD2 (6 bases each). Trimming took off 8 bases at V and 7 bases at J, with 18 bases between the two ends. CDR3 size: 13 residues. Looked up from germline, CDR1 is SQVTM and CDR2 is ANQGSEA.

This clone was observed a few times. This chain joins TRBV27 and TRBJ1-2; 9 nucleotides align to TRBD1. V gave up 2 bases and J gave up 2 bases; unmatched junction bases: 0. Germline V lookup: CDR1 MNHEY, CDR2 SMNVEV (reference sequence). The CDR3 is made up of 14 amino acids. The CDR3 coding sequence is TGTGCCAGCAGTTTAGACAGGGGGAACTATGGCTACACCTTC. Protein sequence: CASSLDRGNYGYTF.

This clone was counted once. This sequence joins TRBV19 and TRBJ1-4; D unresolved. V lost 5 bases and J lost 8, with 15 bases in between. The CDR3 has 14 residues. Germline-derived CDR1 and CDR2 are LNHDA and SQIVND (reference sequence). The CDR3 region is CASSEEGVGEKLFF. CDR3 sequence (DNA): TGTGCCAGTAGTGAAGAAGGTGTCGGGGAAAAACTGTTTTTT.

The rearrangement joins TRBV4-3 to TRBJ2-1, with no clear D. This CDR3 is 12 amino acids long. Germline CDR1 LGHNA, CDR2 YSLEER. The V end lost 1 base, the J end lost 8 bases, and 6 bases lay between the germline ends. The chain's CDR3 is CASSQGGYEQFF. In DNA, the CDR3 is TGCGCCAGCAGCCAAGGTGGATATGAGCAGTTCTTC.

The V and J genes are TRBV4-3 and TRBJ2-3; D gene unclear. CDR3 length: 13 residues. Trimming pared 0 bases from V and 4 bases from J, leaving 5 bases between. Germline V gene sequence: CDR1 LGHNA, CDR2 YSLEER. The chain's CDR3 is CASSQDSPDTQYF. DNA for the CDR3: TGCGCCAGCAGCCAAGATAGCCCAGATACGCAGTATTTT.

The genes are TRBV4-1 and TRBJ2-5; TRBD1 aligns across 7 bases. The CDR3 is made up of 14 amino acids. Germline V gene data show CDR1 as MGHRA and CDR2 as YSYEKL. Unmatched junction bases numbered 2, after V lost 1 base and J lost 3 bases. The CDR3 bases are TGCGCCAGCAGCCAAGGACAGGGAGAAGAGACCCAGTACTTC. Amino acids: CASSQGQGEETQYF.

With respect to this clone: Since the CDR3 does not end with the conserved phenylalanine or tryptophan, this likely comes from a read error. V is TRBV5-1 and J is TRBJ1-2; D is perhaps TRBD1 (5 bases). The germline CDR1 and CDR2 sequences are SGHRS and YFSETQ. The CDR3 spans 14 residues. Trimming removed 0 bases at V and 4 bases at J, with 10 bases between. The CDR3 DNA is TGCGCCAGCAGCTTGGCGGGACGGGGCTATGGCTACACCTCC. As protein: CASSLAGRGYGYTS.